The next 31 T cell receptor beta chains were all read from a single sample in a study of T cell changes during pregnancy in multiple sclerosis. Generated by immunoSEQ multiplex PCR, the TCRdb table keeps only in-frame clones and is missing some. The table includes about 38,000 clones, more than 85% detected once. Sequencing used CD8+ T cells from peripheral blood mononuclear cells, obtained after pregnancy. These receptors were taken from a female donor with multiple sclerosis, enrolled in a pregnancy study.

The genes are TRBV4-1 and TRBJ2-1; no clear D gene. V lost 0 bases and J 8 bases, leaving 5 bases between the germline ends. The germline V gene has CDR1 MGHRA and CDR2 YSYEKL. The CDR3 totals 12 residues. The CDR3 sequence is CASSQDGHEQFF. The CDR3 DNA reads TGCGCCAGCAGCCAAGATGGGCATGAGCAGTTCTTC.

V gene TRBV11-2 combines with J gene TRBJ1-2; D not certain. V dropped 8 bases and J dropped 5 bases, with 12 bases sitting between them. The CDR3 covers 12 residues. Germline CDR1 is SGHAT and CDR2 is FQNNGV. The CDR3 loop is CASAPGEYGYTF. The CDR3 coding sequence is TGTGCCAGCGCCCCCGGAGAGTATGGCTACACCTTC. The full variable domain, with the rest looked up from reference TRBV11-2 and TRBJ1-2, is EAGVAQSPRYKIIEKRQSVAFWCNPISGHATLYWYQQILGQGPKLLIQFQNNGVVDDSQLPKDRFSAERLKGVDSTLKIQPAKLEDSAVYLCASAPGEYGYTFGSGTRLTVV.

The J gene is TRBJ2-1, the V gene TRBV9; D unresolved. This CDR3 spans 15 amino acids. Germline V gene data show CDR1 as SGDLS and CDR2 as YYNGEE. V lost 0 bases to trimming and J lost 5 bases, with 12 bases between them. CDR3 in amino acids: CASSVATLPDNEQFF. DNA for the CDR3: TGTGCCAGCAGCGTAGCTACCCTCCCCGACAATGAGCAGTTCTTC. The full variable domain, its missing parts supplied by reference TRBV9 and TRBJ2-1, is DSGVTQTPKHLITATGQRVTLRCSPRSGDLSVYWYQQSLDQGLQFLIQYYNGEERAKGNILERFSAQQFPDLHSELNLSSLELGDSALYFCASSVATLPDNEQFFGPGTRLTVL.

CDR3: CASSLVLGAIGELFF. The CDR3 coding sequence is TGTGCCAGCAGCTTAGTTTTGGGGGCAATCGGGGAGCTGTTTTTT. V is TRBV7-6 and J is TRBJ2-2; perhaps TRBD1 as D (6 bases). The CDR3 contains 15 residues. Germline values: CDR1 SGHVS, CDR2 FNYEAQ. Trimming took off 1 base at V and 7 bases at J, with 13 bases between the two ends.

The chain joins TRBV27 to TRBJ2-7; 7 bases agree with TRBD2. Trimming removed 5 bases from V and 3 bases from J; junction bases left unmatched: 7. CDR3 size: 14 residues. Germline lookup yields CDR1 MNHEY and CDR2 SMNVEV (reference sequence). The chain's CDR3 is CASSIGTNLYEQYF. DNA for the CDR3: TGTGCCAGCAGTATCGGGACTAACCTCTACGAGCAGTACTTC.

The chain employs TRBV5-1 and TRBJ1-1, with 7 bases that match TRBD1. The CDR3 has 14 amino acids. V shed 6 bases, J shed 0 bases, and the junction held 5 bases outside the gene matches. The germline CDR1 and CDR2 sequences are SGHRS and YFSETQ. Here the CDR3 DNA reads TGCGCCAGCACCTGGACAGGAATGAACACTGAAGCTTTCTTT. It specifies CASTWTGMNTEAFF.

This clone was recorded once. V and J are TRBV6-6 and TRBJ2-5; the D gene is possibly TRBD1 (5 bases). CDR1 and CDR2 (germline): MNHNY, SVGAGI (reference sequence). The length of the CDR3 is 13 residues. The V end was cut by 5 bases, the J end by 7 bases, with 14 bases between. The CDR3 nucleotides are TGTGCCAGCAGTCCCCAAAGTAGGGGGACCCAGTACTTC. Its translation: CASSPQSRGTQYF.

This rearrangement joins TRBV7-9 to TRBJ2-1; possibly TRBD2 for D (6 bases). The CDR3 extends over 16 amino acids. V was clipped by 5 bases and J by 7 bases, with 21 bases between them. In germline, CDR1 is SEHNR, CDR2 FQNEAQ (reference sequence). In DNA form, the CDR3 reads TGTGCCAGCAGCCCACAGAGTGGCGGGAAGGTTAATGAGCAGTTCTTC. It is translated as CASSPQSGGKVNEQFF.

The chain couples TRBV9 to TRBJ2-7; weak D call: TRBD1 (5 bases). CDR1 and CDR2 (germline): SGDLS, YYNGEE. Trimming left V 0 bases short and J 2 bases short, with 6 bases between. The CDR3 spans 13 residues. CDR3 sequence: CASSVGQTYEQYF. Written as DNA, the CDR3 is TGTGCCAGCAGCGTAGGACAGACCTACGAGCAGTACTTC.

The chain recombines TRBV9 with TRBJ2-3; 8 nucleotides align to TRBD2. The germline gives CDR1 SGDLS, CDR2 YYNGEE. The CDR3 is 14 residues long. V lost 4 bases and J lost 6; bases outside the gene matches: 7. CDR3 protein: CASSFETSVDTQYF. Written as DNA, the CDR3 is TGTGCCAGCAGCTTCGAGACTAGCGTCGATACGCAGTATTTT.

The V and J genes are TRBV6-5 and TRBJ1-2, with D maybe TRBD1 (5 bases). The V gene lost 4 bases and the J gene lost 7 bases, with 16 bases spanning the gap. Germline V lookup: CDR1 MNHEY, CDR2 SVGAGI. The CDR3 runs 14 residues. This chain's CDR3 is CASSSSGARFGYTF. The CDR3 DNA reads as TGTGCCAGCAGTTCCAGTGGGGCGAGGTTTGGCTACACCTTC.

The count of this clone is one. The chain combines TRBV4-1 with TRBJ1-6; D may be TRBD1 (6 bases). The CDR3 runs to 13 residues. Germline V gene sequence: CDR1 MGHRA, CDR2 YSYEKL. V lost 6 bases and J 5 bases, leaving 8 bases between the germline ends. CDR3 nucleotide sequence: TGCGCCAGCAGGGCAGGGGATAATTCACCCCTCCACTTT. Protein sequence: CASRAGDNSPLHF.

The rearrangement links TRBV7-9 to TRBJ1-2; TRBD1 aligns across 12 bases. V dropped 5 bases and J dropped 4; count of bases not matched to a gene: 5. Germline V gives CDR1 SEHNR, CDR2 FQNEAQ (reference sequence). The length of the CDR3 is 15 residues. CDR3 residues: CASSLGTGGAYGYTF. In DNA, the CDR3 is TGTGCCAGCAGCCTTGGGACAGGGGGCGCCTATGGCTACACCTTC.

This clone was seen a handful of times. The CDR3 loop is CASSRAGLDTGELFF. The CDR3 coding sequence is TGTGCCAGCAGTCGGGCAGGGCTGGACACCGGGGAGCTGTTTTTT. The rearrangement uses TRBV25-1 and TRBJ2-2, with a weak D call TRBD1 (5 bases). Trimming took off 5 bases at V and 3 bases at J, with 13 bases between the two ends. This CDR3 contains 15 residues. CDR1 is MGHDK, CDR2 SYGVNS, per germline.

The J gene is TRBJ1-2, the V gene TRBV2; 8 positions agree with TRBD1. Germline V gene lookup returns CDR1 SNHLY and CDR2 FYNNEI. CDR3 length: 14 amino acids. V shed 7 bases and J 8 bases; nucleotides not matched to a gene: 12. CDR3 DNA: TGTGCCAGCACTGACCCTGACAGGGGAAGAGGCTACACCTTC. Residues: CASTDPDRGRGYTF.

The chain combines TRBV5-6 with TRBJ1-1; possibly TRBD1 for D (5 bases). The CDR3 spans 15 residues. Germline loops: CDR1 SGHDT, CDR2 YYEEEE. V dropped 4 bases and J dropped 0 bases, with 13 bases sitting between them. CDR3 bases: TGTGCCAGCAGCGGGGAAATGACAGTGAACACTGAAGCTTTCTTT. It encodes CASSGEMTVNTEAFF.

This chain joins TRBV5-8 and TRBJ2-3; TRBD2 matches 8 bases. In germline, CDR1 is SGHTS, CDR2 YDEGEE. J gave up 1 base and V 4 bases, and 5 bases lay outside the gene matches. The CDR3 consists of 15 residues. CDR3 nucleotide sequence: TGTGCCAGCAGCCGACGCGGGGGGCGCACAGATACGCAGTATTTT. It encodes CASSRRGGRTDTQYF.

V usage is TRBV29-1 and J usage is TRBJ1-2; 11 bases are a match to TRBD1. The CDR3 is 15 residues long. Germline-derived CDR1 and CDR2 are SQVTM and ANQGSEA. The V segment lost 6 bases and the J segment 0 bases; nucleotides outside the gene matches: 6. CDR3 sequence (DNA): TGCAGCGTGTCCGGGACAGGGGGATCTAACTATGGCTACACCTTC. It encodes CSVSGTGGSNYGYTF.

This clone was observed once. The gene calls are TRBV4-1 and TRBJ2-1; 12 bases are a match to TRBD2. This CDR3 is 15 amino acids long. V dropped 1 base and J dropped 10; count of bases not matched to a gene: 5. CDR1 MGHRA and CDR2 YSYEKL come from the germline V gene. Here the CDR3 reads CASSQVGLAGGEQFF. DNA for the CDR3: TGCGCCAGCAGCCAAGTAGGCCTAGCGGGAGGGGAGCAGTTCTTC.

V is TRBV9 and J is TRBJ2-3, with 9 positions matching TRBD2. The V gene's germline CDR1 is SGDLS and CDR2 YYNGEE. V trimming: 4 bases; J trimming: 2 bases; junction bases outside the gene matches: 8. This CDR3 has 16 residues. The CDR3 protein is CASSPGTSPSTDTQYF. The CDR3 DNA reads TGTGCCAGCAGCCCGGGGACTAGCCCTTCCACAGATACGCAGTATTTT.

V and J are TRBV7-9 and TRBJ1-2, with D hard to call. Germline CDR1 reads SEHNR; CDR2 reads FQNEAQ (reference sequence). The CDR3 loop spans 13 amino acids. The ends were cut back, 3 bases at V and 0 bases at J, with 5 bases in the middle. The CDR3 protein is CASSFQANYGYTF. CDR3 in DNA: TGTGCCAGCAGCTTCCAGGCTAACTATGGCTACACCTTC.

This sequence joins TRBV29-1 and TRBJ1-1; 7 nucleotides line up with TRBD1. The CDR3 is 14 amino acids. Germline V lookup: CDR1 SQVTM, CDR2 ANQGSEA. V was pared by 4 bases and J by 1 base, with 6 bases of the junction left unmatched. CDR3 nucleotides: TGCAGCGTTGCCTCGGGACAGCAGAACACTGAAGCTTTCTTT. Its protein product is CSVASGQQNTEAFF.

This chain links TRBV7-9 with TRBJ1-1; a weak D match, TRBD1 (6 bases). The CDR3 has 13 amino acids. Germline values: CDR1 SEHNR, CDR2 FQNEAQ (reference sequence). Between the trimmed V and J ends, which lost 8 bases and 5 bases, there was a span of 15 bases. The CDR3: CASFGTPGTEAFF. DNA of the CDR3: TGTGCCAGCTTTGGGACACCAGGGACTGAAGCTTTCTTT.

The V and J genes are TRBV7-4 and TRBJ1-4, with D unclear. This CDR3 region has 15 residues. Between the trimmed V and J ends, which lost 5 bases and 0 bases, there was a span of 10 bases. Per germline, CDR1 SGHVT and CDR2 SQSDAQ. CDR3 coding DNA: TGTGCCAGCAGCCTCCGAACAGCAACTAATGAAAAACTGTTTTTT. This gives the protein CASSLRTATNEKLFF.

This clone was observed a handful of times. The rearrangement links TRBV28 to TRBJ2-7, with TRBD2 identical over 7 bases. Trimming at V came to 3 bases and at J to 3 bases, leaving 2 bases not matched to a gene. Germline V lookup: CDR1 MDHEN, CDR2 SYDVKM. This CDR3 has 13 residues. This CDR3 reads CASSLGGNYEQYF. The CDR3 DNA sequence: TGTGCCAGCAGTTTGGGGGGGAACTACGAGCAGTACTTC.

The V and J genes are TRBV7-9 and TRBJ1-4; maybe TRBD1 (5 bases). Looked up from germline, CDR1 is SEHNR and CDR2 is FQNEAQ (reference sequence). The CDR3 contains 14 residues. Deletions cut 1 base from V and 5 bases from J, with 8 bases between. CDR3 sequence: CASSLVGGNEKLFF. The CDR3 nucleotides read TGTGCCAGCAGCTTAGTCGGGGGGAATGAAAAACTGTTTTTT.

This sequence joins TRBV6-6 and TRBJ1-6; perhaps TRBD1 as D (5 bases). The CDR3 contains 12 residues. Per the germline V gene, CDR1 is MNHNY and CDR2 is SVGAGI (reference sequence). V gave up 2 bases and J gave up 17 bases, with 13 bases separating them. The DNA for the CDR3 is TGTGCCAGCAGTTACGGACCCGAAGGGGTCCACTTT. The encoded protein is CASSYGPEGVHF.

J is TRBJ1-3 and V is TRBV13; D perhaps matches TRBD1 (6 bases). This CDR3 contains 20 residues. V shed 5 bases and J shed 5 bases, with 31 bases lying between them. CDR1 and CDR2 (germline): PRHDT, FYEKMQ (reference sequence). CDR3 DNA sequence: TGTGCCAGCAGCCGTATACACCGAGGGGTCGGGACATTCGACAGAAACACCATATATTTT. Translated: CASSRIHRGVGTFDRNTIYF.

Note on this clone: A junction boundary mismatches the germline segment, possibly from a read error. The chain couples TRBV11-1 to TRBJ2-1, with 9 bases matching TRBD2. This CDR3 region has 12 residues. Germline V gene data show CDR1 as SGHAT and CDR2 as FQDESV (reference sequence). CDR3 loop: CASSPPSGEGVF. CDR3 sequence (DNA): TGTGCCAGCAGCCCCCCTAGCGGGGAGGGGGTCTTC.

The chain couples TRBV27 to TRBJ2-4; 7 bases match TRBD1. CDR3 length equals 14 residues. Looked up from germline, CDR1 is MNHEY and CDR2 is SMNVEV (reference sequence). V lost 5 bases, J lost 1 base, and 2 bases stayed unmatched. The CDR3 DNA sequence: TGTGCCAGCAGTCCGACAGGGGCCAAAAACATTCAGTACTTC. It translates to CASSPTGAKNIQYF.

J is TRBJ2-1 and V is TRBV6-5, with TRBD2 matching over 11 bases. Trimming at V came to 5 bases and at J to 6 bases, leaving 6 bases not matched to a gene. The germline V gene encodes CDR1 MNHEY and CDR2 SVGAGI. The CDR3 covers 15 residues. The CDR3 coding sequence is TGTGCCAGCAGTACAGTAGCGGGAGGGACCAATGAGCAGTTCTTC. Translating gives CASSTVAGGTNEQFF.